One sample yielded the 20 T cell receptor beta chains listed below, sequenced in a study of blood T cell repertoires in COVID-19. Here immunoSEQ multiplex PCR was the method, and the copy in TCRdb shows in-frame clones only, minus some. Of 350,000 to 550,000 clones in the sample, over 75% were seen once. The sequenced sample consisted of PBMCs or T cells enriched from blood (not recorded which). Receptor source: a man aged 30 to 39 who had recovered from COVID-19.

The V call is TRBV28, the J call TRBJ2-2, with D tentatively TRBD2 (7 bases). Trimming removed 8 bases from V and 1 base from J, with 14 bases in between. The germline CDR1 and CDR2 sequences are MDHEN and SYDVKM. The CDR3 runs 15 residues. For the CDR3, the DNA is TGTGCCAGCCAGCCGGGGGGCAAGAACACCGGGGAGCTGTTTTTT. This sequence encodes CASQPGGKNTGELFF.

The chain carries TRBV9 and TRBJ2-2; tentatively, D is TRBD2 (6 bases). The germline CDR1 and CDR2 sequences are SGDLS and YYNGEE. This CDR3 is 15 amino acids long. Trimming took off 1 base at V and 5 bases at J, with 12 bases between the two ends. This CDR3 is CASSVQGLGTGELFF. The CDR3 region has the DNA TGTGCCAGCAGCGTACAGGGACTGGGGACCGGGGAGCTGTTTTTT.

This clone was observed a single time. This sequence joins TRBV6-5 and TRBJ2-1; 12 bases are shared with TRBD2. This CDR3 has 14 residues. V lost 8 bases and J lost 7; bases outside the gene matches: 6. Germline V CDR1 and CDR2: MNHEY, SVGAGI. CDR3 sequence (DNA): TGTGCCAGCGGCCGGACTAGCGGGAATAATGAGCAGTTCTTC. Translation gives CASGRTSGNNEQFF.

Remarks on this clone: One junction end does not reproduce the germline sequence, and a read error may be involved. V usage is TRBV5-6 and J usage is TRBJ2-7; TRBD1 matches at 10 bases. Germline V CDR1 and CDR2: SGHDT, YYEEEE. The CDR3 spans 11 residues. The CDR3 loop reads CASSRQGAWDF. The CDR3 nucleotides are TGTGCCAGCAGCAGACAGGGGGCTTGGGACTTC. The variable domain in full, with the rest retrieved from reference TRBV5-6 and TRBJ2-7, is DAGVTQSPTHLIKTRGQQVTLRCSPKSGHDTVSWYQQALGQGPQFIFQYYEEEERQRGNFPDRFSGHQFPNYSSELNVNALLLGDSALYLCASSRQGAWDFGPGTRLTVT.

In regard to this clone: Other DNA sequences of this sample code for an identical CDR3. CDR3 in DNA: TGTGCCAGCAGTACGGGGGGCTCTGGGGCCAACGTCCTGACTTTC. Translated: CASSTGGSGANVLTF. V usage is TRBV28 and J usage is TRBJ2-6, with 7 bases aligning to TRBD2. Trimming at V came to 5 bases and at J to 0 bases, leaving 1 base not matched to a gene. The CDR3 totals 15 residues. Germline V gene data show CDR1 as MDHEN and CDR2 as SYDVKM.

In DNA, the CDR3 is TGTGCCAGCAGCTTAGGGGCAGACGAGCAGTACTTC. As protein: CASSLGADEQYF. The rearrangement links TRBV7-9 to TRBJ2-7; D gene ambiguous. This CDR3 has 12 amino acids. Trimming removed 1 base at V and 5 bases at J, with 6 bases between. CDR1 SEHNR and CDR2 FQNEAQ come from the germline V gene (reference sequence).

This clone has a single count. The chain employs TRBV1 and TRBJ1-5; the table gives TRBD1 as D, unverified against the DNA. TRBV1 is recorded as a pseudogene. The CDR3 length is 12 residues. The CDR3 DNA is TGCACCAGCAGCCAAGAGGCTCAGCCCCAGCATTTT. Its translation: CTSSQEAQPQHF.

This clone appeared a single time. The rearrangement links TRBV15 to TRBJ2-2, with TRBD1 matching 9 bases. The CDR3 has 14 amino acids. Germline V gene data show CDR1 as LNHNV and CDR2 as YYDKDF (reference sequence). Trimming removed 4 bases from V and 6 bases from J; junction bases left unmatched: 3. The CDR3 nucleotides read TGTGCCACCAGCATGACAGGGGGGGCCGGGGAGCTGTTTTTT. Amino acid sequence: CATSMTGGAGELFF.

The CDR3 nucleotides read TGCGCCAGCTTCGGGGGAGATCACACCGGGGAGCTGTTTTTT. This gives the protein CASFGGDHTGELFF. The chain has TRBV5-1 and TRBJ2-2; perhaps TRBD2 as D (6 bases). Per germline, CDR1 SGHRS and CDR2 YFSETQ. CDR3 length: 14 amino acids. The ends were cut back, 7 bases at V and 3 bases at J, with 13 bases in the middle.

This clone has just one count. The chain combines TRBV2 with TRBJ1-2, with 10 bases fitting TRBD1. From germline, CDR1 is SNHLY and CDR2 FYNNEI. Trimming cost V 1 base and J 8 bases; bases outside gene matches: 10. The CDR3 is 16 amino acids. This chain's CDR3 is CASSEVGTGVSRGYTF. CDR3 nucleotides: TGTGCCAGCAGTGAAGTTGGGACAGGGGTTTCTCGAGGCTACACCTTC.

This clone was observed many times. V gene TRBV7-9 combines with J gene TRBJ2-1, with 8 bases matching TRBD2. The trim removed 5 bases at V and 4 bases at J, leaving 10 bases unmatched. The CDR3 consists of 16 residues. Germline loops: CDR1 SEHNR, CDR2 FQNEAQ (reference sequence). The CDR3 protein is CASSLDPGGVYNEQFF. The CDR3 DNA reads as TGTGCCAGCAGCCTGGACCCGGGGGGGGTATACAATGAGCAGTTCTTC.

CDR3 sequence (DNA): TGTGCCAGCAGCCAAGAACTAGCCATGTCTACAGATACGCAGTATTTT. It translates to CASSQELAMSTDTQYF. V gene TRBV3-1 (or the pseudogene TRBV3-2) combines with J gene TRBJ2-3; a possible D gene is TRBD2 (6 bases). Trimming cost V 0 bases and J 3 bases, with 13 bases left between them. The CDR3 extends over 16 amino acids. Germline loops: CDR1 LGHDT, CDR2 YNNKEL (reference sequence).

The chain's CDR3 is CASSQWEVIDGYTF. CDR3 nucleotide sequence: TGTGCCAGCAGCCAGTGGGAGGTTATCGATGGCTACACCTTC. The chain recombines TRBV14 with TRBJ1-2; D not certain. Germline CDR1 is SGHDN and CDR2 is FVKESK. The CDR3 totals 14 residues. V dropped 3 bases and J dropped 6 bases, with 14 bases sitting between them.

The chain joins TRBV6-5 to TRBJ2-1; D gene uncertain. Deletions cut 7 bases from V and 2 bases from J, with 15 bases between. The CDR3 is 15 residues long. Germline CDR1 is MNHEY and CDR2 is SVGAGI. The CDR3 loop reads CASKRLLTPYNEQFF. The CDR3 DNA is TGTGCCAGCAAACGACTCCTTACGCCCTACAATGAGCAGTTCTTC.

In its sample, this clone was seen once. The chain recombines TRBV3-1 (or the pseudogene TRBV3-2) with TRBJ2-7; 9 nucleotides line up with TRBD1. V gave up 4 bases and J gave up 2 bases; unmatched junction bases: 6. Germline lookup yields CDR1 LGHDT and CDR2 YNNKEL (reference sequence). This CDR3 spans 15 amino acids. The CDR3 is CASSPRGQGAYEQYF. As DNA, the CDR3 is TGTGCCAGCAGCCCGAGGGGACAGGGAGCCTACGAGCAGTACTTC.

CDR3: CASSPPSGSAYEQYF. In nucleotides, the CDR3 is TGTGCCAGCTCACCACCTAGCGGGAGCGCATACGAGCAGTACTTC. The chain couples TRBV18 to TRBJ2-7; 9 nucleotides match TRBD2. CDR1 is KGHSH and CDR2 is LQKENI in the germline V gene. CDR3 size: 15 residues. The V and J ends lost 0 bases and 4 bases, in that order; junction bases with no gene match: 4.

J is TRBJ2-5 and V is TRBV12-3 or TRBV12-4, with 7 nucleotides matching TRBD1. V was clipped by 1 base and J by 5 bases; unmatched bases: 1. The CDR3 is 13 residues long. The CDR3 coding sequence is TGTGCCAGCAGTTTAGAACAGGGGGAGACCCAGTACTTC. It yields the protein CASSLEQGETQYF.

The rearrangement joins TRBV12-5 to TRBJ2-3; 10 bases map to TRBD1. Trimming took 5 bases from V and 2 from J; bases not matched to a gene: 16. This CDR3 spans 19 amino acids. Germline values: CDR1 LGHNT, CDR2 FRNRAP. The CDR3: CASGEGQGSLGTFTDTQYF. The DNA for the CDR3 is TGTGCTAGTGGTGAGGGACAGGGGAGCCTCGGGACGTTCACAGATACGCAGTATTTT.

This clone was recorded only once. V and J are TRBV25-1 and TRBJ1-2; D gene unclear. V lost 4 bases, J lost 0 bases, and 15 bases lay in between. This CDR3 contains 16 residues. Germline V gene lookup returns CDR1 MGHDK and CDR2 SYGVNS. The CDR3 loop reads CASSGGLSLANYGYTF. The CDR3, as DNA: TGTGCCAGCAGTGGAGGATTGAGTTTAGCTAACTATGGCTACACCTTC.

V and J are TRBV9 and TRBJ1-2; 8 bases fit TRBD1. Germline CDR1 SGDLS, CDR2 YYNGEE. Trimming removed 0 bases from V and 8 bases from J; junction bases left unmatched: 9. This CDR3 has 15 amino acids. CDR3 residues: CASSVALNRGTGYTF. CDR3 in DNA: TGTGCCAGCAGCGTAGCTTTGAACAGGGGGACCGGCTACACCTTC.